This is a list of T cell receptor beta chains from one sample in a study of T cell repertoires in cytomegalovirus infection. A single record per CDR3 protein comes from TCRdb applying MiXCR to the reads. The repertoire includes approximately 500,000 distinct CDR3 sequences, around 35% of them detected once, and around a sixth sits in the top ten. The antigens for these receptors are not known. Sequences were derived from cultured PBMCs, sampled from culture after CMV antigen stimulation. The receptors here all came from a human donor in good health (CMV status not recorded). Some clones in this sample may be carry-over from other donors' samples. The CDR3 runs from the conserved cysteine through the conserved F or W. The D gene is left open where the match is weak. Clone size is given for some rows only: seen once, a few or many times, or a class if the clone is expanded.

V	size	J	D	CDR3	DNA
TRBV5-4	NA	TRBJ1-1	TRBD1	CASSLGGQGGTEAFF	TGTGCCAGCAGCTTGGGGGGACAGGGGGGGACTGAAGCTTTCTTT
TRBV5-4	NA	TRBJ2-5	TRBD1	CASKGVTGGVETQYF	TGTGCCAGCAAAGGCGTGACAGGGGGTGTGGAGACCCAGTACTTC
TRBV6-8	NA	TRBJ1-4	TRBD1	CASSYGDSREKLFF	TGTGCCAGCAGTTACGGGGACAGTCGGGAAAAACTGTTTTTT
TRBV2	NA	TRBJ1-6	NA	CASRLHSPLHF	TGTGCCAGCAGGTTGCATTCACCCCTCCACTTT
TRBV7-8	NA	TRBJ2-1	TRBD2	CASSFQTSGTYNEQFF	TGTGCCAGCAGCTTTCAGACTAGCGGGACCTACAATGAGCAGTTCTTC
TRBV6-6	NA	TRBJ1-6	TRBD1	CASSYPRDSYSPLHF	TGTGCCAGCAGTTACCCCCGGGACAGCTATTCACCCCTCCACTTT
TRBV6-2/TRBV6-3	NA	TRBJ2-7	NA	CASTQSTETAYEQYF	TGTGCCAGCACCCAAAGCACCGAAACCGCCTACGAGCAGTACTTC
TRBV25-1	many	TRBJ2-2	NA	CASRGRANTGELFF	TGTGCCAGCAGGGGCAGGGCGAACACCGGGGAGCTGTTTTTT
TRBV7-8	NA	TRBJ2-2	TRBD2	CASSSGTSGGGDIGELFF	TGTGCCAGCAGCTCCGGGACTAGCGGGGGGGGGGACATCGGGGAGCTGTTTTTT
TRBV15	NA	TRBJ1-2	NA	CATSRDKGVYGYTF	TGTGCCACCAGCAGAGATAAAGGAGTCTATGGCTACACCTTC
TRBV11-2	few	TRBJ1-1	TRBD1	CASSTTGVTEAFF	TGTGCCAGCAGCACCACAGGGGTCACTGAAGCTTTCTTT
TRBV7-2	many	TRBJ2-6	NA	CASSKGTGSGANVLTF	TGTGCCAGCAGCAAGGGGACCGGCTCTGGGGCCAACGTCCTGACTTTC
TRBV7-9	NA	TRBJ2-3	NA	CASSLGGVNTQYF	TGTGCCAGCAGCTTAGGTGGAGTTAATACGCAGTATTTT
TRBV2	NA	TRBJ1-1	NA	CASSVVHMNTEAFF	TGTGCCAGCAGCGTAGTCCACATGAACACTGAAGCTTTCTTT
TRBV7-8	few	TRBJ1-1	NA	CASSLDTRGGAFF	TGTGCCAGCAGCTTAGATACGAGGGGTGGAGCTTTCTTT
TRBV4-1	few	TRBJ2-7	NA	CASSQERDISYEQYF	TGCGCCAGCAGCCAAGAGCGGGACATCTCCTACGAGCAGTACTTC
TRBV4-3	few	TRBJ2-7	NA	CASSQEKRAGYEQYF	TGCGCCAGCAGCCAAGAAAAACGGGCTGGGTACGAGCAGTACTTC
TRBV7-8	NA	TRBJ1-1	NA	CASSPTALGRAPNTEAFF	TGTGCCAGCAGCCCTACCGCCCTTGGCAGGGCCCCTAACACTGAAGCTTTCTTT
TRBV6-2/TRBV6-3	few	TRBJ2-7	TRBD1	CASRPGQSSYEQYF	TGTGCCAGCAGACCGGGACAGAGCTCCTACGAGCAGTACTTC
TRBV19	few	TRBJ1-5	NA	CASSIPGRNQPQHF	TGTGCCAGTAGTATACCCGGACGGAATCAGCCCCAGCATTTT
TRBV2	NA	TRBJ2-3	NA	CASSLPGLEDTQYF	TGTGCCAGCAGCCTTCCGGGACTTGAAGATACGCAGTATTTT
TRBV15	NA	TRBJ1-1	TRBD1	CATSRDNRGGQGRMTEAFF	TGTGCCACCAGCAGAGATAATCGGGGTGGACAGGGAAGGATGACTGAAGCTTTCTTT
TRBV6-2/TRBV6-3	NA	TRBJ1-5	NA	CASSPRASLWGSHSNQPQHF	TGTGCCAGCAGTCCTCGCGCTTCCCTTTGGGGGTCCCATAGCAATCAGCCCCAGCATTTT
TRBV4-3	few	TRBJ2-3	NA	CASSQAQSDTQYF	TGCGCCAGCAGCCAAGCCCAGTCGGATACGCAGTATTTT
TRBV7-2	few	TRBJ2-1	TRBD2	CASSSLAGALNEQFF	TGTGCCAGCAGCTCTCTAGCGGGGGCTTTGAATGAGCAGTTCTTC
TRBV7-2	many	TRBJ1-2	NA	CASSHGREDYGYTF	TGTGCCAGCAGCCATGGCCGGGAAGACTATGGCTACACCTTC
TRBV20-1	many	TRBJ2-3	NA	CSARDSRKSTDTQYF	TGCAGTGCTAGAGATTCGCGGAAGAGCACAGATACGCAGTATTTT
TRBV19	NA	TRBJ2-5	NA	CASSIQQATETQYF	TGTGCCAGTAGTATCCAACAGGCAACTGAGACCCAGTACTTC
TRBV27	NA	TRBJ2-1	TRBD2	CASSFVAGGPRNEQFF	TGTGCCAGCAGCTTCGTAGCGGGAGGCCCAAGGAATGAGCAGTTCTTC
TRBV7-4	NA	TRBJ1-1	NA	CASSLAAFMRSGETEAFF	TGTGCCAGCAGCTTAGCCGCTTTTATGAGGTCAGGGGAGACTGAAGCTTTCTTT
TRBV2	once	TRBJ2-6	NA	CARATGAGANVLTF	TGTGCCAGAGCGACGGGAGCTGGGGCCAACGTCCTGACTTTC
TRBV7-2	NA	TRBJ2-1	TRBD2	CASSSPLASVYNEQFF	TGTGCCAGCAGCTCGCCACTAGCGAGTGTTTACAATGAGCAGTTCTTC